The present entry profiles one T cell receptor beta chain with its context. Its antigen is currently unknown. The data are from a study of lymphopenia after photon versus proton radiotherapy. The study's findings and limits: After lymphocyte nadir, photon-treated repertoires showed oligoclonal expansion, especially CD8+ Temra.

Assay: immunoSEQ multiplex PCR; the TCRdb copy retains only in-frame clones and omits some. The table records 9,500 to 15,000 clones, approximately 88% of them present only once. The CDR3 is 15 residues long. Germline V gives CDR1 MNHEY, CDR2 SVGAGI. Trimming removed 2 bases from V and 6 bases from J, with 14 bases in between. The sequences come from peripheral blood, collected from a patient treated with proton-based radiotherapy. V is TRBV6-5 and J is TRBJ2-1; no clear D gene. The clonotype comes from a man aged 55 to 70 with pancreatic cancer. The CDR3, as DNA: TGTGCCAGCAGTTACCGGCCTCTCGGCAGCAATGAGCAGTTCTTC. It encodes CASSYRPLGSNEQFF.